Here is one T cell receptor beta chain with its context. The protocol was immunoSEQ multiplex PCR, while the TCRdb copy is restricted to in-frame clones and leaves out a portion. The sample has about 28,000 clones; nearly 85% are singletons. The sample comes from a study of sequential checkpoint blockade in melanoma. Study-level information: Randomization was 1:1 between first-line nivolumab→ipilimumab and ipilimumab→nivolumab.

Treatment described: randomized to nivolumab then ipilimumab (arm A) or the reverse (arm B). DNA-damaging chemotherapy had not been given to any patient beforehand. Sorted cells were live CD3+CD8+, lacking CD19 and CD56, from PBMCs. This TCR was recovered from a human donor with melanoma. The starting material was CD8+ T cells sorted from blood (inferred from file names), obtained from a patient given nivolumab and ipilimumab in sequence.

In nucleotides, the CDR3 is TGTGCTAGTGGTTTGGGGCCCCTTGCGGGGGCCTTCTACAATGAGCAGTTCTTC. Protein: CASGLGPLAGAFYNEQFF. The chain uses TRBV12-5 and TRBJ2-1; a possible D gene is TRBD2 (7 bases). Trimming shortened V by 1 base and J by 3 bases, and 19 bases separated the two germline ends. The germline gives CDR1 LGHNT, CDR2 FRNRAP. The CDR3 has 18 residues.